A selection of T cell receptor beta chains follows, all from one sample in a study of a mutant IDH1 vaccine in newly diagnosed glioma. No antigens are known for them. Assay used: immunoSEQ multiplex PCR; TCRdb lists only in-frame clones, some missing. This sample carries roughly 62,000 clones, around 80% of them seen once, and the ten largest clones take 7.4%. The sample consisted of PBMCs, taken from a glioma patient whose treatment included an IDH1 peptide vaccine. Every receptor here comes from a woman in her 50s with glioma. Each CDR3 is given with its conserved first and last residue. D genes are given only for firm matches. Size is stated for part of the rows, as once, few or many counts, or as a class when the clone is expanded.

>TRBJ1-6|TRBD1|TRBV11-3|NA
TGTGCCAGCAGCTGGGACAGTAATTCACCCCTCCACTTT
CASSWDSNSPLHF
>TRBJ2-7|TRBD2|TRBV30|NA
TGTGCCTGGAGTCGCCTAGCGGATCCCTACGAGCAGTACTTC
CAWSRLADPYEQYF
>TRBJ2-2|NA|TRBV5-4|NA
TGTGCCAGCAGCTTGGGCGGGACAGTCAACACCGGGGAGCTGTTTTTT
CASSLGGTVNTGELFF
>TRBJ1-1|NA|TRBV19|NA
TGTGCCAGTAGTATCCGGAAAAACACTGAAGCTTTCTTT
CASSIRKNTEAFF
>TRBJ2-7|NA|TRBV6-5|NA
TGTGCCAGCAGTCCTTCACCCGGGGGCTACGAGCAGTACTTC
CASSPSPGGYEQYF
>TRBJ1-1|NA|TRBV11-2|NA
TGTGCCAGCAGCTTAGTTGGGGGGAACACTGAAGCTTTCTTT
CASSLVGGNTEAFF
>TRBJ1-4|NA|TRBV10-1|NA
TGCGCCAGCAGTGATTTTCCCGACGGAGAAAAACTGTTTTTT
CASSDFPDGEKLFF
>TRBJ1-2|NA|TRBV9|NA
TGTGCCAGCAGCGTAGCAGGATGGGGAGGTGGCTACACCTTC
CASSVAGWGGGYTF
>TRBJ1-2|NA|TRBV28|NA
TGTGCCAGCAGTTCGGATCAGGGATTAGCTAACTATGGCTACACCTTC
CASSSDQGLANYGYTF
>TRBJ1-2|TRBD1|TRBV5-1|NA
TGCGCCAGCAGCTTGGGGACAGGGAATGGCTACACCTTC
CASSLGTGNGYTF
>TRBJ2-2|TRBD1|TRBV5-1|few
TGCGCCAGCAGCTCCCCTACGACGACAGGGACCCTCACCGGGGAGCTGTTTTTT
CASSSPTTTGTLTGELFF
>TRBJ1-2|NA|TRBV29-1|once
TGCAGCGTTGGACAGTCAACGGTCTATGGCTACACCTTC
CSVGQSTVYGYTF
>TRBJ2-1|NA|TRBV7-3|NA
TGTGCCAGCAGCCGGACAGGGAGGGATGAGCAGTTCTTC
CASSRTGRDEQFF
>TRBJ2-3|NA|TRBV19|NA
TGTGCCAGTAGTATTACAGGTAGCACAGATACGCAGTATTTT
CASSITGSTDTQYF
>TRBJ2-1|TRBD2|TRBV5-1|NA
TGCGCCAGCAGCTTGGAGGTTCTAGCGGGGGGAGGCAATGAGCAGTTCTTC
CASSLEVLAGGGNEQFF
>TRBJ2-7|NA|TRBV6-1|NA
TGTGCCAGCAGTGACAGACAGGCCTCCTCCTACGAGCAGTACTTC
CASSDRQASSYEQYF
>TRBJ2-7|NA|TRBV12-5|NA
TGTGCTAGTACCCCCGCCTACGAGCAGTACTTC
CASTPAYEQYF
>TRBJ2-3|NA|TRBV7-9|NA
TGTGCCAGCAGCACCGGGACCTCCACAGATACGCAGTATTTT
CASSTGTSTDTQYF
>TRBJ1-2|TRBD1|TRBV4-3|NA
TGCGCCAGCAGCCAACGACAGGGGTCTTGGTATGGCTACACCTTC
CASSQRQGSWYGYTF
>TRBJ1-1|NA|TRBV7-8|NA
TGTGCCAGCAGCTCATCCAAAAACACTGAAGCTTTCTTT
CASSSSKNTEAFF
>TRBJ2-2|NA|TRBV7-9|NA
TGTGCCAGCAGCTTTGGGGACGTGAACACCGGGGAGCTGTTTTTT
CASSFGDVNTGELFF
>TRBJ2-1|NA|TRBV9|NA
TGTGCCAGCAGCGTAGACATGGCGGGGGCCAGAAGGGAGCAGTTCTTC
CASSVDMAGARREQFF
>TRBJ1-2|TRBD1|TRBV6-1|NA
TGTGCCAGCAGTAGCGGACAGGGGGGGAACTATGGCTACACCTTC
CASSSGQGGNYGYTF
>TRBJ1-3|NA|TRBV7-2|NA
TGTGCCAGCAGCTTAGACCCCACAGGCTCTGGAAACACCATATATTTT
CASSLDPTGSGNTIYF
>TRBJ1-6|NA|TRBV9|NA
TGTGCCAGCAGCGTAGAACAGACTAATTCACCCCTCCACTTT
CASSVEQTNSPLHF
>TRBJ1-5|NA|TRBV5-8|NA
TGTGCCAGCAGCTTGGGGGCGGTGGGCAATCAGCCCCAGCATTTT
CASSLGAVGNQPQHF
>TRBJ1-4|NA|TRBV19|NA
TGTGCCAGTAGTATAGAACCAGAAAAACTGTTTTTT
CASSIEPEKLFF
>TRBJ1-2|NA|TRBV11-2|NA
TGTGCCAGCAGCGTCGCTGGGGGGTCGGGCTATGGCTACACCTTC
CASSVAGGSGYGYTF
>TRBJ2-7|NA|TRBV6-5|once
TGTGCCAGCAGTTACCTAGATGGGGAGCAGTACTTC
CASSYLDGEQYF
>TRBJ1-2|TRBD1|TRBV6-1|NA
TGTGCCAGCAGTGAAGCCCAGGGGGATGGCTACACCTTC
CASSEAQGDGYTF